This T cell receptor (beta chain) was sequenced for a study of blood T cell repertoires in COVID-19. Study-level background: Sites in the United States, Italy and Spain provided acute and convalescent COVID-19 samples. PBMCs, B-cell-depleted T cells, or T cells provided the cDNA or gDNA that made up the material.

The authors' processing: Amplifying reference gene primers gave estimates of nucleated cell counts. Only in-frame clones appear in the TCRdb table, and some are missing; sequencing was by immunoSEQ multiplex PCR. The V and J calls and clone size come from that table; D and trimming were worked out from the DNA. The sample consists of roughly 300,000 clones, 70% to 90% of them appearing once. Germline V gene sequence: CDR1 SGHTA, CDR2 FQGNSA. V lost 1 base to trimming and J lost 7 bases, with 12 bases between them. The CDR3 loop spans 14 amino acids. The gene calls are TRBV7-2 and TRBJ2-3, with D maybe TRBD2 (6 bases). The sample taken for sequencing was peripheral blood. The TCR comes from a woman aged 50 to 60 who had recovered from COVID-19. The CDR3 DNA reads TGTGCCAGCAGCTTAGGGGACTCTCGGAATACGCAGTATTTT. It codes for CASSLGDSRNTQYF.